A single sample is the source of the 28 T cell receptor beta chains below, sequenced in a study of T cell changes during pregnancy in multiple sclerosis. The method was immunoSEQ multiplex PCR; TCRdb's version includes in-frame clones alone and lacks a portion of them. Of almost 50,000 clones listed, about 91% are singletons. The sequencing used CD8+ T cells from peripheral blood mononuclear cells, collected after pregnancy. The receptors were gathered from a female donor with multiple sclerosis, enrolled in a pregnancy study.

J is TRBJ1-2 and V is TRBV18; D possibly corresponds to TRBD1 (6 bases). V lost 11 bases and J 8 bases, leaving 21 bases between the germline ends. The CDR3 has 13 residues. The V gene's germline CDR1 is KGHSH and CDR2 LQKENI. The CDR3 bases are TGTGCCGGCACAGGGAATCCTCCAGAAGGCTACACCTTC. Translating gives CAGTGNPPEGYTF. The full variable domain, completed using reference TRBV18 and TRBJ1-2, is NAGVMQNPRHLVRRRGQEARLRCSPMKGHSHVYWYRQLPEEGLKFMVYLQKENIIDESGMPKERFSAEFPKEGPSILRIQQVVRGDSAAYFCAGTGNPPEGYTFGSGTRLTVV.

CDR3 amino acids: CASSQGRTYEQYF. The CDR3 DNA reads as TGCGCCAGCAGCCAGGGCAGAACCTACGAGCAGTACTTC. J is TRBJ2-7 and V is TRBV4-1, with D uncertain. The germline V gene encodes CDR1 MGHRA and CDR2 YSYEKL. V lost 3 bases, J lost 2 bases, and 8 bases lay in between. The length of the CDR3 is 13 residues.

CDR3 region: CASMRTSGGPEGFF. Written as DNA, the CDR3 is TGTGCCAGCATGAGGACTAGCGGGGGGCCTGAGGGGTTCTTC. The V and J genes are TRBV6-1 and TRBJ2-1; 14 nucleotides line up with TRBD2. The length of the CDR3 is 14 residues. Germline V CDR1 and CDR2: MNHNS, SASEGT. With 7 bases clipped from V and 15 bases from J, the junction kept 11 bases outside the gene matches.

The chain uses TRBV29-1 and TRBJ1-2, with 9 bases aligning to TRBD1. V lost 1 base, J lost 6 bases, and 3 bases stayed unmatched. In germline, CDR1 is SQVTM, CDR2 ANQGSEA. The CDR3 spans 13 residues. CDR3 sequence (DNA): TGCAGCGTTGAAGGGACAGGGGAGGATGGCTACACCTTC. The encoded protein is CSVEGTGEDGYTF.

The rearrangement uses TRBV6-1 and TRBJ1-1; D unclear. Trimming left V 3 bases short and J 4 bases short, with 9 bases between. The V gene's germline CDR1 is MNHNS and CDR2 SASEGT. The length of the CDR3 is 13 residues. The CDR3: CASSDVDGTEAFF. CDR3 in DNA: TGTGCCAGCAGTGATGTAGATGGCACTGAAGCTTTCTTT.

The chain carries TRBV13 and TRBJ2-3, with D possibly TRBD2 on 5 matching bases. The V gene lost 5 bases and the J gene lost 4 bases, with 19 bases spanning the gap. Per germline, CDR1 PRHDT and CDR2 FYEKMQ (reference sequence). CDR3 size: 16 residues. The CDR3 spells CASSPRRLAEADTQYF. The CDR3 bases are TGTGCCAGCAGCCCACGGCGGCTAGCAGAGGCAGATACGCAGTATTTT.

The V call is TRBV6-5, the J call TRBJ2-1, with 11 bases aligning to TRBD2. The length of the CDR3 is 15 residues. Germline loops: CDR1 MNHEY, CDR2 SVGAGI. V gave up 3 bases and J gave up 2 bases; unmatched junction bases: 0. The CDR3 DNA follows: TGTGCCAGCAGTTATAGCGGGGGGGCCTACAATGAGCAGTTCTTC. Protein sequence: CASSYSGGAYNEQFF.

The rearrangement uses TRBV9 and TRBJ2-7; 8 nucleotides align to TRBD2. Germline CDR1 and CDR2: SGDLS and YYNGEE. V dropped 4 bases and J dropped 2; count of bases not matched to a gene: 5. CDR3 size: 14 residues. CDR3 region: CASSLSGGTYEQYF. The CDR3, as DNA: TGTGCCAGCAGCCTCAGCGGGGGAACCTACGAGCAGTACTTC.

V usage is TRBV6-5 and J usage is TRBJ2-7, with D possibly being TRBD2 (5 bases). CDR1 is MNHEY, CDR2 SVGAGI, per germline. The CDR3 contains 13 residues. V lost 0 bases to trimming and J lost 6 bases, with 9 bases between them. The CDR3 reads CASSYSVSAEQYF. The CDR3 nucleotides are TGTGCCAGCAGTTACTCTGTTAGCGCCGAGCAGTACTTC.

The V and J genes are TRBV5-1 and TRBJ2-3, with 11 bases matching TRBD2. CDR3 size: 18 residues. Germline V gene sequence: CDR1 SGHRS, CDR2 YFSETQ. V trimming: 0 bases; J trimming: 0 bases; junction bases outside the gene matches: 6. The CDR3 reads CASSLALAGGGSTDTQYF. In nucleotides, the CDR3 is TGCGCCAGCAGCTTGGCTCTAGCGGGGGGAGGAAGCACAGATACGCAGTATTTT.

The chain is built from TRBV19 and TRBJ2-7; 12 bases are shared with TRBD2. Unmatched junction bases numbered 6, after V lost 10 bases and J lost 2 bases. Germline CDR1 reads LNHDA; CDR2 reads SQIVND (reference sequence). The CDR3 is 14 amino acids. CDR3 in DNA: TGTGCCACACAAGGACTAGCGGGGCCCTACGAGCAGTACTTC. Its translation: CATQGLAGPYEQYF.

The chain combines TRBV7-8 with TRBJ2-7; TRBD1 is a possible D gene (6 bases). Germline loops: CDR1 SGHVS, CDR2 FQNEAQ. This CDR3 region has 17 residues. V lost 3 bases to trimming and J lost 2 bases, with 20 bases between them. CDR3 nucleotides: TGTGCCAGCAGCTTCGGTCGTGGGGGCCTAATAGCCTACGAGCAGTACTTC. It codes for CASSFGRGGLIAYEQYF. The variable domain in full, completed from reference TRBV7-8 and TRBJ2-7, reads GAGVSQSPRYKVAKRGQDVALRCDPISGHVSLFWYQQALGQGPEFLTYFQNEAQLDKSGLPSDRFFAERPEGSVSTLKIQRTQQEDSAVYLCASSFGRGGLIAYEQYFGPGTRLTVT.

The V gene is TRBV29-1, the J gene TRBJ1-1; 10 bases align to TRBD1. The germline V gene encodes CDR1 SQVTM and CDR2 ANQGSEA. V lost 0 bases and J lost 4; bases outside the gene matches: 17. The length of the CDR3 is 19 residues. In nucleotides, the CDR3 is TGCAGCGTTGAAGACGTCGGGGGGACAGGGGACCCGTGGGGCACTGAAGCTTTCTTT. It codes for CSVEDVGGTGDPWGTEAFF.

The rearrangement joins TRBV18 to TRBJ2-1; perhaps TRBD1 as D (5 bases). The length of the CDR3 is 15 residues. Per germline, CDR1 KGHSH and CDR2 LQKENI. V lost 0 bases to trimming and J lost 4 bases, with 10 bases between them. CDR3 DNA sequence: TGTGCCAGCTCACCACCAGGACATAAATACAATGAGCAGTTCTTC. It specifies CASSPPGHKYNEQFF.

J is TRBJ2-1 and V is TRBV5-6; 8 bases align to TRBD1. The CDR3 consists of 15 residues. From germline, CDR1 is SGHDT and CDR2 YYEEEE. The trim removed 0 bases at V and 5 bases at J, leaving 4 bases unmatched. CDR3 in amino acids: CASSLATGGNNEQFF. CDR3 bases: TGTGCCAGCAGCTTGGCAACAGGGGGAAACAATGAGCAGTTCTTC.

The rearrangement uses TRBV4-1 and TRBJ1-3; D is undetermined. V dropped 0 bases and J dropped 0 bases, with 18 bases sitting between them. The CDR3 is made up of 19 amino acids. CDR1 is MGHRA and CDR2 is YSYEKL in the germline V gene. CDR3: CASSQEGSFQYSSGNTIYF. The CDR3 DNA reads TGCGCCAGCAGCCAAGAGGGGAGCTTTCAGTACTCCTCTGGAAACACCATATATTTT.

This chain links TRBV4-2 with TRBJ1-1, with D unresolved. This CDR3 is 11 amino acids long. Germline CDR1 LGHNA, CDR2 YNFKEQ. V lost 0 bases and J 9 bases, leaving 5 bases between the germline ends. CDR3 loop: CASSQDLKAFF. CDR3 in DNA: TGTGCCAGCAGCCAAGATTTAAAAGCTTTCTTT.

The chain has TRBV11-2 and TRBJ2-7, with D perhaps matching TRBD1 (5 bases). Trimming removed 2 bases from V and 1 base from J, with 9 bases in between. There are 14 residues in the CDR3. CDR1 SGHAT and CDR2 FQNNGV come from the germline V gene. CDR3: CASSLSPGSYEQYF. For the CDR3, the DNA is TGTGCCAGCAGCTTATCTCCAGGGTCCTACGAGCAGTACTTC.

The V gene is TRBV6-6, the J gene TRBJ1-1, with D maybe TRBD1 (5 bases). The CDR3 runs 14 residues. With 8 bases removed from V and 4 bases from J, the gap between germline ends came to 17 bases. The V gene's germline CDR1 is MNHNY and CDR2 SVGAGI (reference sequence). Written as DNA, the CDR3 is TGTGCCAGCCTTGGGGGGACCGGCCTCACTGAAGCTTTCTTT. Amino acids: CASLGGTGLTEAFF.

V is TRBV7-3 and J is TRBJ2-3, with D perhaps TRBD2 (6 bases). Between the trimmed V and J ends, which lost 2 bases and 2 bases, there was a span of 8 bases. Germline loops: CDR1 SGHTA, CDR2 FQGTGA. The CDR3 is 14 residues long. CDR3 loop: CASSLGGNTDTQYF. The CDR3 DNA sequence: TGTGCCAGCAGCTTAGGCGGGAACACAGATACGCAGTATTTT. The full variable domain, completed using reference TRBV7-3 and TRBJ2-3, is GAGVSQTPSNKVTEKGKYVELRCDPISGHTALYWYRQSLGQGPEFLIYFQGTGAADDSGLPNDRFFAVRPEGSVSTLKIQRTERGDSAVYLCASSLGGNTDTQYFGPGTRLTVL.

The chain carries TRBV2 and TRBJ1-5; 10 bases match TRBD1. The V gene's germline CDR1 is SNHLY and CDR2 FYNNEI. This CDR3 region has 17 residues. The trim removed 2 bases at V and 5 bases at J, leaving 9 bases unmatched. As DNA, the CDR3 is TGTGCCAGCAGTGAAAGGCCATGGGACAGGGGAGATCAGCCCCAGCATTTT. It translates to CASSERPWDRGDQPQHF.

The V gene is TRBV6-1, the J gene TRBJ2-1; perhaps TRBD2 as D (5 bases). CDR1 MNHNS and CDR2 SASEGT come from the germline V gene. V was cut by 1 base and J by 0 bases, with 7 bases left in between. The CDR3 has 15 amino acids. The CDR3 bases are TGTGCCAGCAGTGAAGTCGCGGGCTCCTACAATGAGCAGTTCTTC. It is translated as CASSEVAGSYNEQFF.

The CDR3 is CASSLLSGPSSYEQYF. CDR3 in DNA: TGTGCCAGCAGTTTGTTATCAGGGCCTAGCTCCTACGAGCAGTACTTC. The V call is TRBV27, the J call TRBJ2-7, with D possibly being TRBD1 (5 bases). Germline V lookup: CDR1 MNHEY, CDR2 SMNVEV (reference sequence). This CDR3 has 16 amino acids. V lost 3 bases and J 0 bases, leaving 15 bases between the germline ends.

The J gene is TRBJ1-4, the V gene TRBV5-4; D remains ambiguous. The ends were cut back, 4 bases at V and 0 bases at J, with 10 bases in the middle. Looked up from germline, CDR1 is SGHNT and CDR2 is YYREEE (reference sequence). The CDR3 has 15 amino acids. CDR3 sequence reads: CASSPGTATNEKLFF. CDR3 bases: TGTGCCAGCAGCCCCGGCACAGCAACTAATGAAAAACTGTTTTTT.

CDR3 loop: CASSSPSGGANEQFF. The CDR3 DNA follows: TGTGCCAGCAGCTCTCCTAGCGGGGGGGCCAATGAGCAGTTCTTC. The rearrangement uses TRBV9 and TRBJ2-1; 12 bases align to TRBD2. V shed 4 bases and J 6 bases; nucleotides not matched to a gene: 5. CDR1 is SGDLS, CDR2 YYNGEE, per germline. CDR3 length equals 15 residues.

The CDR3 is CASSAPGINYEQYF. CDR3 DNA: TGTGCCAGCAGTGCCCCGGGGATAAACTACGAGCAGTACTTC. V usage is TRBV25-1 and J usage is TRBJ2-7; D is perhaps TRBD2 (5 bases). V lost 4 bases, J lost 3 bases, and 13 bases lay in between. CDR1 and CDR2 from the germline V gene are MGHDK and SYGVNS. The length of the CDR3 is 14 residues.

The chain uses TRBV5-4 and TRBJ2-1; 7 bases match TRBD2. The CDR3 length is 12 residues. Per germline, CDR1 SGHNT and CDR2 YYREEE (reference sequence). V dropped 4 bases and J dropped 7; count of bases not matched to a gene: 2. CDR3 loop: CASSPSGNEQFF. CDR3 sequence (DNA): TGTGCCAGCAGCCCTAGCGGTAATGAGCAGTTCTTC.

The genes are TRBV2 and TRBJ1-4; tentatively, D is TRBD1 (5 bases). V dropped 9 bases and J dropped 3 bases, with 8 bases sitting between them. The CDR3 runs to 12 residues. Germline assignment: CDR1 SNHLY and CDR2 FYNNEI. CDR3 residues: CARQAANEKLFF. As DNA, the CDR3 is TGTGCCAGACAGGCAGCTAATGAAAAACTGTTTTTT.